This TCR beta chain emerged from a study of blood T cell repertoires in COVID-19 (TCRdb year 2020). With regard to the full study: Samples from collaborators originated in the United States, Italy and Spain and spanned both the acute and convalescent phases of COVID-19. The dataset comprised deeply sampled blood TCRbeta repertoires from subjects exposed to, actively infected with, or recovered from COVID-19. The samples were drawn from two sources: the first 160 participants of the ongoing ImmuneRACE study, and fewer than 1,500 subjects contributed by 6 global collaborators. Nearly every sample came with metadata listing a de-identified subject ID, COVID-19 status, age in years and sex. The material from the prospective study consisted of cDNA or gDNA derived from T cells, B-cell-depleted T cells, or PBMCs. Where available, HLA class I and class II types were taken from metadata supplied by the sample provider and were not determined by assay-based typing. The repertoires were released in a freely available public database meant as a resource for research on the immune response to SARS-CoV-2.

One collaborating source in Seattle enrolled patients while the patients were actively infected and followed the patients over time throughout the course of disease. The collaborating institutions used their own protocols to collect whole blood in K2EDTA tubes. For TCRbeta analysis, collaborators shipped samples in one of three forms: frozen whole blood, isolated PBMCs, or DNA extracted from either of those sample types. The immunoSEQ Assay, a bias-controlled multiplex PCR, was used to amplify TCRbeta CDR3 regions from genomic DNA. Turning to the authors' computational methods: Within the assay, amplification of reference gene primers was used to estimate how many nucleated cells each sample contained. To quantify the absolute abundance of each unique TCRbeta CDR3 rearrangement, sequence reads were collapsed and filtered. Productive Simpson clonality was computed per sample as the square root of Simpson's diversity index over productive rearrangements. TCRdb holds this immuneACCESS table with in-frame rearrangements only. Some clones are missing; in checked studies, unresolved V genes explain under half, and the rest has no known cause. V and J calls and clone size are copied from that table; D and trimming were computed from the DNA. The sample has about 270,000 clones on record, 86% of them singletons. Clones ranked in the top ten supply roughly 6.2% of the sample.

From cysteine to phenylalanine, the CDR3 is 13 amino acids long. The DNA shown is the 39-base CDR3, in frame from base 1. CDR1 and CDR2 were assigned from the germline V gene (reference sequence) as PRHDT and FYEKMQ. Trimming leaves V shorter by 7 bases and J shorter by 5 bases, with the junction holding 4 bases beyond the gene matches. A remark on this clone: The specificity of this receptor is unknown. Per-base qualities were not stored, and no clone one base away is much larger.

Study-wide findings and limitations: The quantity of clinical and demographic metadata differed by source and by participant and was supplied without curation.

The sequence derives from a woman aged 80 or over with COVID-19, enrolled during active disease. The sample was peripheral blood. The rearrangement combines TRBV13 with TRBJ2-3, and TRBD2 matches 9 of the central bases. The CDR3 protein sequence reads: CASTGSGGDTQYF. The sequenced DNA: TGTGCCAGCACCGGTAGCGGGGGAGATACGCAGTATTTT.